A selection of T cell receptor beta chains follows, all from one sample in a study of T cell responses to AZD1222 COVID-19 vaccine. Data came from immunoSEQ multiplex PCR; TCRdb stores just in-frame clones and leaves some out. This table has 150,000 to 200,000 clones, around 87% appearing once. The sequencing here drew on peripheral blood, taken on day 0 of AZD1222 vaccination. These receptors were collected from an adult in good health. Both conserved end residues are part of each CDR3. A D gene is named only where the DNA matches it firmly. Expanded clones get a size class; other rows say once, few or many, or leave the size out.

.	TRBV5-1	14	TRBJ2-3	.	CASSRTQHTDTQYF	TGCGCCAGCAGTCGGACACAGCACACAGATACGCAGTATTTT
.	TRBV6-6	13	TRBJ2-7	TRBD1	CASSVTGSEEQYF	TGTGCCAGCAGTGTGACAGGGTCGGAGGAGCAGTACTTC
few	TRBV14	15	TRBJ2-7	TRBD2	CASSQVLAGSYEQYF	TGTGCCAGCAGCCAAGTATTAGCGGGCTCCTACGAGCAGTACTTC
.	TRBV3-1/TRBV3-2	8	TRBJ2-7	.	CASSQVVF	TGTGCCAGCAGCCAAGTTGTCTTC
.	TRBV20-1	10	TRBJ1-5	.	CSVAWGPQHF	TGCAGTGTGGCGTGGGGACCCCAGCATTTT
.	TRBV7-8	15	TRBJ1-1	.	CASSLALTVNTEAFF	TGTGCCAGCAGCTTAGCGCTCACTGTTAACACTGAAGCTTTCTTT
once	TRBV7-8	15	TRBJ2-5	TRBD1	CASSLGPDRVETQYF	TGTGCCAGCAGCTTAGGCCCGGACAGGGTGGAGACCCAGTACTTC
.	TRBV19	16	TRBJ2-2	TRBD2	CASSLLRAGGTGELFF	TGTGCCAGTAGTCTTTTGAGAGCGGGGGGCACCGGGGAGCTGTTTTTT
.	TRBV7-3	14	TRBJ1-6	.	CASSLSGGNSPLHF	TGTGCCAGCAGCTTATCTGGGGGGAATTCACCCCTCCACTTT
.	TRBV3-1/TRBV3-2	16	TRBJ2-3	.	CASSQGTGAETDTQYF	TGTGCCAGCAGCCAAGGCACGGGGGCCGAAACAGATACGCAGTATTTT
once	TRBV4-1	14	TRBJ2-5	.	CASSQRDGGETQYF	TGCGCCAGCAGCCAACGTGACGGGGGAGAGACCCAGTACTTC
.	TRBV5-4	13	TRBJ1-1	.	CASSLGYGAEAFF	TGTGCCAGCAGCTTGGGGTATGGGGCTGAAGCTTTCTTT
.	TRBV4-1	15	TRBJ1-4	.	CASSQAVQGNEKLFF	TGCGCCAGCAGCCAAGCTGTCCAGGGCAATGAAAAACTGTTTTTT
.	TRBV18	15	TRBJ2-2	.	CASSTTARVTGELFF	TGTGCCAGCTCAACGACAGCGAGGGTCACCGGGGAGCTGTTTTTT
.	TRBV30	16	TRBJ2-1	TRBD2	CALTSGGASLFNEQFF	TGTGCCTTAACTAGCGGGGGGGCCTCCTTGTTCAATGAGCAGTTCTTC
once	TRBV6-2/TRBV6-3	13	TRBJ2-3	.	CASSSSIPDTQYF	TGTGCCAGCAGTAGCAGTATCCCAGATACGCAGTATTTT
.	TRBV9	11	TRBJ2-1	.	CASSVMNEQFF	TGTGCCAGCAGCGTAATGAATGAGCAGTTCTTC
.	TRBV21-1	16	TRBJ1-2	.	CARILQAKNGKNGYTF	TGTGCCAGAATACTACAAGCAAAAAACGGGAAGAATGGCTACACCTTC
.	TRBV27	14	TRBJ1-5	.	CASSYLGRNQPQHF	TGTGCCAGCAGTTACCTCGGGAGGAATCAGCCCCAGCATTTT
.	TRBV2	15	TRBJ1-2	TRBD1	CASTNGQGGRYGYTF	TGTGCCAGCACCAACGGGCAGGGGGGAAGATATGGCTACACCTTC
.	TRBV7-3	15	TRBJ2-3	TRBD2	CASSDGTSGTDTQYF	TGTGCCAGCAGCGACGGGACTAGCGGCACAGATACGCAGTATTTT
.	TRBV25-1	16	TRBJ2-4	.	CASSEWGITRKNIQYF	TGTGCCAGCAGTGAATGGGGCATTACTAGGAAAAACATTCAGTACTTC
.	TRBV24-1	15	TRBJ2-3	TRBD1	CATSDAGTATDTQYF	TGTGCCACCAGTGATGCCGGGACAGCGACAGATACGCAGTATTTT
.	TRBV7-2	16	TRBJ1-5	TRBD1	CASSLALEGAGQPQHF	TGTGCCAGCAGCTTAGCCCTAGAGGGGGCCGGTCAGCCCCAGCATTTT
once	TRBV4-2	15	TRBJ2-3	.	CASSQEGGLADTQYF	TGTGCCAGCAGCCAAGAAGGGGGGCTAGCAGATACGCAGTATTTT
.	TRBV7-9	15	TRBJ1-6	.	CASSHESSYNSPLHF	TGTGCCAGCAGCCACGAAAGCTCCTATAATTCACCCCTCCACTTT
once	TRBV4-1	17	TRBJ1-1	.	CASSQSRVHGMNTEAFF	TGCGCCAGCAGCCAATCCAGAGTTCATGGTATGAACACTGAAGCTTTCTTT
.	TRBV9	13	TRBJ1-5	.	CASSPRDSQPQHF	TGTGCCAGCAGCCCCCGGGACTCACAGCCCCAGCATTTT
.	TRBV6-5	14	TRBJ1-1	.	CASSYSGRDTEAFF	TGTGCCAGCAGTTACTCCGGCAGGGACACTGAAGCTTTCTTT
.	TRBV4-3	16	TRBJ1-6	.	CASSQDMAIGLSPLHF	TGCGCCAGCAGCCAAGATATGGCAATCGGCCTATCACCCCTCCACTTT
.	TRBV13	17	TRBJ1-2	.	CASSLSVGEFSTYGYTF	TGTGCCAGCAGCTTATCCGTCGGGGAGTTCTCGACCTATGGCTACACCTTC
.	TRBV14	14	TRBJ2-7	.	CASSLRFGSYEQYF	TGTGCCAGCAGCCTCCGGTTCGGTTCCTACGAGCAGTACTTC
.	TRBV5-1	14	TRBJ2-7	TRBD1	CASSLGGQGAEQYF	TGCGCCAGCAGCCTGGGGGGACAGGGGGCCGAGCAGTACTTC
.	TRBV11-2	16	TRBJ1-2	TRBD1	CASSLDPAGGGYGYTF	TGTGCCAGCAGCTTAGATCCGGCAGGGGGCGGCTATGGCTACACCTTC
.	TRBV13	14	TRBJ2-1	.	CASSLGQGGNEQFF	TGTGCCAGCAGCTTAGGGCAGGGGGGCAATGAGCAGTTCTTC
.	TRBV29-1	13	TRBJ1-2	.	CSVEAGDIDGYTF	TGCAGCGTTGAGGCAGGGGATATCGATGGCTACACCTTC
.	TRBV10-2	14	TRBJ1-1	.	CASSGQATGTEAFF	TGCGCCAGCAGTGGACAGGCCACGGGCACTGAAGCTTTCTTT
.	TRBV5-6	12	TRBJ1-2	.	CASRTARYGYTF	TGTGCCAGCAGGACAGCCCGATATGGCTACACCTTC
.	TRBV6-1	13	TRBJ2-3	TRBD1	CASSEGNRGTQYF	TGTGCCAGCAGTGAAGGGAACAGGGGGACGCAGTATTTT
.	TRBV3-1/TRBV3-2	16	TRBJ1-3	.	CASSQVTDPTGNTIYF	TGTGCCAGCAGCCAAGTTACAGACCCGACTGGAAACACCATATATTTT
.	TRBV7-2	14	TRBJ1-4	.	CASSLSRGGEKLFF	TGTGCCAGCAGCTTAAGCAGGGGAGGTGAAAAACTGTTTTTT